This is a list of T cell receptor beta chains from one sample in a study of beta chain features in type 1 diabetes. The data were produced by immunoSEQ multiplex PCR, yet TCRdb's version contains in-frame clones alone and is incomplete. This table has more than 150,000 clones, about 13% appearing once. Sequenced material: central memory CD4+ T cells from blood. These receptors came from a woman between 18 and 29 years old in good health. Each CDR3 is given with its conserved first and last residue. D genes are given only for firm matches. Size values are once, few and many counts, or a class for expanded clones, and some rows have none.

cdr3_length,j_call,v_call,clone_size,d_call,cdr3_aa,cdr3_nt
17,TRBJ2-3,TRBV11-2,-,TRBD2,CASREGLAGGGADTQYF,TGTGCCAGCAGGGAGGGACTAGCGGGAGGAGGGGCAGATACGCAGTATTTT
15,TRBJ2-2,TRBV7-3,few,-,CASSSQGSNTGELFF,TGTGCCAGCAGCTCCCAGGGGTCTAACACCGGGGAGCTGTTTTTT
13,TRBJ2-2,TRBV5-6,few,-,CASSLRTGGELFF,TGTGCCAGCAGCCTTAGAACGGGCGGGGAGCTGTTTTTT
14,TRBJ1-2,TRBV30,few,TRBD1,CAWSVRAGGLGYTF,TGTGCCTGGAGTGTACGTGCAGGGGGCCTTGGCTACACCTTC
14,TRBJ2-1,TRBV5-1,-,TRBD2,CASSASGNYNEQFF,TGCGCCAGCAGCGCTAGCGGGAACTACAATGAGCAGTTCTTC
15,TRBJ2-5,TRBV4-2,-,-,CASSQDLTSQETQYF,TGTGCCAGCAGCCAAGATCTGACTAGCCAAGAGACCCAGTACTTC
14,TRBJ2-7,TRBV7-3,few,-,CASSSGVGAYEQYF,TGTGCCAGCAGCTCCGGGGTTGGGGCCTACGAGCAGTACTTC
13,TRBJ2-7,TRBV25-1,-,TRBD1,CASLSGGRHEQYF,TGTGCCAGCCTCTCAGGGGGCCGCCACGAGCAGTACTTC
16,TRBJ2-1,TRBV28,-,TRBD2,CASTLGGSRTYNEQFF,TGTGCCAGCACCCTGGGGGGGTCCCGGACCTACAATGAGCAGTTCTTC
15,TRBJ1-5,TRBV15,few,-,CATSRDRGEHQPQHF,TGTGCCACCAGCAGAGATCGCGGGGAACACCAGCCCCAGCATTTT
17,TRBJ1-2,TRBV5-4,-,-,CASSSGGAAIHFGGYTF,TGTGCCAGCAGCTCCGGGGGGGCCGCGATCCATTTCGGAGGCTACACCTTC
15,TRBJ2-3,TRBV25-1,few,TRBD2,CASSVLSGSKDTQYF,TGTGCCAGCAGTGTCCTTAGCGGGAGTAAAGATACGCAGTATTTT
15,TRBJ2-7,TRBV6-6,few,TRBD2,CASSSLPGLAGWQYF,TGTGCCAGCAGTTCCCTGCCCGGGCTAGCGGGTTGGCAGTACTTC
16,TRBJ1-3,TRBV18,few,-,CASSPQTGNAGNTIYF,TGTGCCAGCTCACCGCAAACAGGGAACGCTGGAAACACCATATATTTT
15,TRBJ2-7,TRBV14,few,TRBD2,CASSQLLAGAYEQYF,TGTGCCAGCAGCCAGCTACTAGCGGGAGCCTACGAGCAGTACTTC
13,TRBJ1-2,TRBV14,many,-,CASSQVRGNGYTF,TGTGCCAGCAGCCAAGTGAGGGGGAATGGCTACACCTTC
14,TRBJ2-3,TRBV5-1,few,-,CASSLFQGEDTQYF,TGCGCCAGCAGCTTGTTTCAGGGTGAAGATACGCAGTATTTT
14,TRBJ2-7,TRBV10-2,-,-,CATRHLGESGEQYF,TGCGCCACCAGGCACCTCGGAGAGTCTGGCGAGCAGTACTTC
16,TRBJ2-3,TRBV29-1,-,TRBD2,CSVTSGAESSTDTQYF,TGCAGCGTTACTAGCGGGGCTGAGTCTAGCACAGATACGCAGTATTTT
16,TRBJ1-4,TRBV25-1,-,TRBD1,CASSSPIQGLNEKLFF,TGTGCCAGCAGTTCCCCCATACAGGGGCTTAATGAAAAACTGTTTTTT
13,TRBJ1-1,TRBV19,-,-,CASSMTLLGGAFF,TGTGCCAGTAGTATGACTCTTCTGGGAGGAGCTTTCTTT
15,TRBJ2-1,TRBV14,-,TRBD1,CASSRGQGRVDEQFF,TGTGCCAGCAGCCGAGGACAGGGGAGAGTCGATGAGCAGTTCTTC
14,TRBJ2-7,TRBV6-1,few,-,CASSGTQPPYEQYF,TGTGCCAGCAGCGGGACTCAACCGCCTTACGAGCAGTACTTC
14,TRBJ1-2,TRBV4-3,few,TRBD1,CASSQTDRVSGYTF,TGCGCCAGCAGCCAAACTGACAGGGTCAGCGGCTACACCTTC
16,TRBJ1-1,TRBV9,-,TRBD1,CASSVQGAIMNTEAFF,TGTGCCAGCAGCGTACAGGGGGCGATTATGAACACTGAAGCTTTCTTT
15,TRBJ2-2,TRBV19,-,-,CASSMSERYTGELFF,TGTGCCAGTAGTATGTCCGAGAGGTACACCGGGGAGCTGTTTTTT
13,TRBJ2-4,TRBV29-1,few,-,CSVDSSSGNIQYF,TGCAGCGTCGACTCGTCCTCGGGGAACATTCAGTACTTC
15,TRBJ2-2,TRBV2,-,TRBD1,CASTPRQGRSGELFF,TGTGCCAGCACCCCCCGACAGGGACGTTCCGGGGAGCTGTTTTTT
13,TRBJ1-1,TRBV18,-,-,CASSQDRTTEAFF,TGTGCCAGCTCACAAGACAGAACCACTGAAGCTTTCTTT
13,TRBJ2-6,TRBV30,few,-,CAWSTQGANVLTF,TGTGCCTGGAGCACCCAGGGGGCCAACGTCCTGACTTTC
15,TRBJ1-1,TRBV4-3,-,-,CASSLDTPGGTEAFF,TGCGCCAGCAGCCTTGACACCCCCGGAGGTACTGAAGCTTTCTTT
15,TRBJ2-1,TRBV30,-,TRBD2,CAWSGRGGSYNEQFF,TGTGCCTGGAGCGGACGCGGGGGGTCCTACAATGAGCAGTTCTTC
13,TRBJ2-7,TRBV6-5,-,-,CASSYGPSYEQYF,TGTGCCAGCAGTTACGGCCCCTCCTACGAGCAGTACTTC
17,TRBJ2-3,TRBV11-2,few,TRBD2,CASSSLLAGSSADTQYF,TGTGCCAGCAGCTCCCTCTTAGCGGGAAGTTCCGCAGATACGCAGTATTTT
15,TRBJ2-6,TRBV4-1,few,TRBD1,CASSPKTGDLVVLTF,TGCGCCAGCAGCCCAAAGACAGGGGACCTCGTCGTCCTGACTTTC
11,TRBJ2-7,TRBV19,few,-,CASSTEREQYF,TGTGCCAGTAGTACCGAGAGGGAGCAGTACTTC
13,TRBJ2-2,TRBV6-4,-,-,CASSGARTGELFF,TGTGCCAGCAGTGGCGCCAGGACCGGGGAGCTGTTTTTT
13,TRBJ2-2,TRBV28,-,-,CASYTGNTGELFF,TGTGCCAGCTACACAGGGAACACCGGGGAGCTGTTTTTT
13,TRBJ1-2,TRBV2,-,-,CASSETQSYGYTF,TGTGCCAGCAGTGAAACGCAGTCCTATGGCTACACCTTC
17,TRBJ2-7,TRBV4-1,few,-,CASSARLSLTPPYEQYF,TGCGCCAGCAGCGCCCGACTATCTCTCACCCCCCCCTACGAGCAGTACTTC
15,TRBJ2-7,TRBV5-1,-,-,CASRFAGRDFYEQYF,TGCGCCAGCCGCTTCGCTGGCAGGGACTTCTACGAGCAGTACTTC
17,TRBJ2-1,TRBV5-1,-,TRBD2,CASSDHVTSGRAAEQFF,TGCGCCAGCAGCGACCACGTTACTAGCGGGAGGGCCGCTGAGCAGTTCTTC
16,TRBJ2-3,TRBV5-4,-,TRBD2,CASSSGLAGGPDTQYF,TGTGCCAGCAGCTCGGGACTAGCGGGAGGGCCAGATACGCAGTATTTT
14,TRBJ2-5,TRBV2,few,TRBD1,CASRSGTGDETQYF,TGTGCCAGCAGGAGTGGGACAGGAGATGAGACCCAGTACTTC
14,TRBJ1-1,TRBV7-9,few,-,CASILDGLNTEAFF,TGTGCCAGCATCCTAGATGGGTTGAACACTGAAGCTTTCTTT
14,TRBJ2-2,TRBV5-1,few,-,CASSPWTATGELFF,TGCGCCAGCAGCCCGTGGACAGCCACCGGGGAGCTGTTTTTT
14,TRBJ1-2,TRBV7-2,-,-,CASSLERLNYGYTF,TGTGCCAGCAGCTTAGAGCGCCTTAACTATGGCTACACCTTC
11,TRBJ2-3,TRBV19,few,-,CASSIRDTQYF,TGTGCCAGTAGTATTCGTGATACGCAGTATTTT
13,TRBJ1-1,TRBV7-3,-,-,CASSLTPRTEAFF,TGTGCCAGCAGCTTAACCCCGAGGACTGAAGCTTTCTTT
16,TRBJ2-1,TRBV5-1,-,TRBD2,CASSSVASGKGNEQFF,TGCGCCAGCAGCTCGGTGGCTAGCGGGAAGGGCAATGAGCAGTTCTTC
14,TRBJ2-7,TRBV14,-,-,CASSQRWESYEQYF,TGTGCCAGCAGCCAAAGGTGGGAGTCCTACGAGCAGTACTTC
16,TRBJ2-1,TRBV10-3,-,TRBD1,CASSKGTGGTYNEQFF,TGTGCCAGCAGTAAAGGGACAGGGGGAACTTACAATGAGCAGTTCTTC
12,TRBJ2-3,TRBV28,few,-,CASRDITDTQYF,TGTGCCAGCAGGGACATCACAGATACGCAGTATTTT
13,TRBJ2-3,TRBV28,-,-,CASSWGSTDTQYF,TGTGCCAGCAGTTGGGGCAGCACAGATACGCAGTATTTT
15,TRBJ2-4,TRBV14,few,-,CASSLGLGAKNIQYF,TGTGCCAGCAGCCTGGGGCTTGGAGCCAAAAACATTCAGTACTTC
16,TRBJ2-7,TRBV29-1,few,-,CSVESFTGPSSYEQYF,TGCAGCGTTGAAAGTTTTACAGGCCCTAGCTCCTACGAGCAGTACTTC
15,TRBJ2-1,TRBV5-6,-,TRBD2,CASSLAAGGQNEQFF,TGTGCCAGCAGCTTAGCGGCGGGAGGGCAGAATGAGCAGTTCTTC
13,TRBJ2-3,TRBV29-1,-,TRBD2,CSVETSGTDTQYF,TGCAGCGTTGAGACTAGCGGGACAGATACGCAGTATTTT
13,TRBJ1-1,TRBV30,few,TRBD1,CAWRQGARTEAFF,TGTGCCTGGAGGCAGGGGGCGAGGACTGAAGCTTTCTTT